Following are 12 T cell receptor beta chains from one sample sequenced in a study. One entry per CDR3 protein results from TCRdb running MiXCR on the 5' RACE reads. Seen here are just under 65,000 distinct CDR3 sequences, roughly 23% observed once, and the top ten hold 2.9%. Sequencing was performed on memory CD4+ T cells sorted from a lymph node. Subset described: memory CD4+ T cells, CD4+CD45RO+CD25-. The receptors come from a female donor with breast cancer.

The V call is TRBV12-3 or TRBV12-4, the J call TRBJ2-3; 10 bases align to TRBD2. The CDR3 covers 16 residues. V was pared by 8 bases and J by 2 bases, with 10 bases of the junction left unmatched. The CDR3 DNA follows: TGTGCCAGCTTCTCTAGCGGGAGCCAAATCACAGATACGCAGTATTTT. Its protein product is CASFSSGSQITDTQYF.

This clonotype showed up just a few times. The J gene is TRBJ1-5, the V gene TRBV6-6, with a possible D match to TRBD1 (6 bases). The V and J ends lost 7 bases and 4 bases respectively, with 14 bases between them. This CDR3 spans 14 amino acids. Germline CDR1 is MNHNY and CDR2 is SVGAGI (reference sequence). The CDR3 bases are TGTGCCAGCAAAGAGGGGAGGGGGAATCAGCCCCAGCATTTT. It translates to CASKEGRGNQPQHF.

This clonotype was observed a few times. DNA of the CDR3: TGCGCCAGCAGCCACGTTGGGATGCGGCGGGGGGAGGAAGAGACCCAGTACTTC. Protein product: CASSHVGMRRGEEETQYF. The chain uses TRBV4-1 and TRBJ2-5, with TRBD2 identical over 8 bases. The germline V gene encodes CDR1 MGHRA and CDR2 YSYEKL. This CDR3 is 18 amino acids long. V shed 3 bases, J shed 3 bases, and the junction held 15 bases outside the gene matches.

The sample holds a few counts of this clonotype. The V gene is TRBV6-1, the J gene TRBJ1-5, with TRBD1 matching 9 bases. J was trimmed by 8 bases and V by 0 bases; bases with no gene match: 2. In germline, CDR1 is MNHNS, CDR2 SASEGT. This CDR3 is built from 14 residues. The CDR3 region is CASSEADRGKPQHF. In nucleotides, the CDR3 is TGTGCCAGCAGTGAAGCGGACAGGGGAAAGCCCCAGCATTTT.

This clonotype was counted a few times. The genes are TRBV7-9 and TRBJ1-2; D uncertain. The ends were cut back, 5 bases at V and 5 bases at J, with 9 bases in the middle. Per the germline V gene, CDR1 is SEHNR and CDR2 is FQNEAQ (reference sequence). The CDR3 spans 12 residues. This chain's CDR3 is CASSEENYGYTF. For the CDR3, the DNA is TGTGCCAGCAGCGAAGAAAATTATGGCTACACCTTC. Based on the CDR3 plus reference TRBV7-9 and TRBJ1-2, the full variable domain is DTGVSQNPRHKITKRGQNVTFRCDPISEHNRLYWYRQTLGQGPEFLTYFQNEAQLEKSRLLSDRFSAERPKGSFSTLEIQRTEQGDSAMYLCASSEENYGYTFGSGTRLTVV.

Comment on this clonotype: Since a much larger clone is just one base distant, this may be a read error. The chain employs TRBV7-9 and TRBJ2-1, with 7 bases lining up with TRBD2. Trimming removed 0 bases from V and 7 bases from J; junction bases left unmatched: 3. The CDR3 totals 14 residues. Germline CDR1 SEHNR, CDR2 FQNEAQ (reference sequence). CDR3 coding DNA: TGTGCCAGCAGCTTAGCTTGCGGGGGAAATGAGCAGTTCTTC. Amino acids: CASSLACGGNEQFF. Together with reference TRBV7-9 and TRBJ2-1, the CDR3 gives the full variable domain: DTGVSQNPRHKITKRGQNVTFRCDPISEHNRLYWYRQTLGQGPEFLTYFQNEAQLEKSRLLSDRFSAERPKGSFSTLEIQRTEQGDSAMYLCASSLACGGNEQFFGPGTRLTVL.

The rearrangement joins TRBV5-3 to TRBJ1-1, with D perhaps TRBD1 (5 bases). TRBV5-3 is an ORF, with its function uncertain. CDR3 length: 16 amino acids. V gave up 1 base and J gave up 4 bases, with 17 bases separating them. DNA for the CDR3: TGTGCCAGAAGCTTGTTACGCTTCAGGCAGGGCACTGAAGCTTTCTTT. It yields the protein CARSLLRFRQGTEAFF.

The chain is built from TRBV6-5 and TRBJ2-7, with D possibly TRBD1 on 6 matching bases. V lost 5 bases to trimming and J lost 0 bases, with 32 bases between them. This CDR3 has 21 amino acids. CDR1 is MNHEY, CDR2 SVGAGI, per germline. The CDR3 nucleotides are TGTGCCAGCAGTGGACTCAAGGACAGTCGGCGCTTTAAACTTAGCTCCTACGAGCAGTACTTC. Translation gives CASSGLKDSRRFKLSSYEQYF.

The chain joins TRBV5-6 to TRBJ2-3, with unresolved D. Germline V gene lookup returns CDR1 SGHDT and CDR2 YYEEEE. Trimming cost V 4 bases and J 2 bases, with 14 bases left between them. The CDR3 spans 15 residues. CDR3 sequence (DNA): TGTGCCAGCAGCGGCGGCGGATCTACCACAGATACGCAGTATTTT. It translates to CASSGGGSTTDTQYF.

V usage is TRBV10-1 and J usage is TRBJ2-4, with D tentatively TRBD2 (7 bases). V gave up 3 bases and J gave up 1 base, with 16 bases separating them. The CDR3 spans 17 residues. Germline V gene lookup returns CDR1 WNHNN and CDR2 SYGVQD (reference sequence). CDR3 in amino acids: CASSDGGRERAKNIQYF. The CDR3, as DNA: TGCGCCAGCAGTGATGGGGGGCGGGAGAGGGCCAAAAACATTCAGTACTTC.

The rearrangement uses TRBV5-1 and TRBJ1-2; D not resolved. Germline lookup yields CDR1 SGHRS and CDR2 YFSETQ. Deletions cut 4 bases from V and 4 bases from J, with 8 bases between. The CDR3 sequence is 12 residues long. CDR3 DNA: TGCGCCAGCAGCCGGGGATTCTATGGCTACACCTTC. It specifies CASSRGFYGYTF.

The sample holds many counts of this clonotype. The junction departs from germline at one end; a sequencing error may be responsible. The chain joins TRBV7-2 to TRBJ1-2; D is unresolved. Germline V gene data show CDR1 as SGHTA and CDR2 as FQGNSA. The CDR3 has 11 residues. The DNA of the CDR3 is TGTGCCAGCAGCTCCCCCCGGACGGTCTCGTGG. It specifies CASSSPRTVSW.